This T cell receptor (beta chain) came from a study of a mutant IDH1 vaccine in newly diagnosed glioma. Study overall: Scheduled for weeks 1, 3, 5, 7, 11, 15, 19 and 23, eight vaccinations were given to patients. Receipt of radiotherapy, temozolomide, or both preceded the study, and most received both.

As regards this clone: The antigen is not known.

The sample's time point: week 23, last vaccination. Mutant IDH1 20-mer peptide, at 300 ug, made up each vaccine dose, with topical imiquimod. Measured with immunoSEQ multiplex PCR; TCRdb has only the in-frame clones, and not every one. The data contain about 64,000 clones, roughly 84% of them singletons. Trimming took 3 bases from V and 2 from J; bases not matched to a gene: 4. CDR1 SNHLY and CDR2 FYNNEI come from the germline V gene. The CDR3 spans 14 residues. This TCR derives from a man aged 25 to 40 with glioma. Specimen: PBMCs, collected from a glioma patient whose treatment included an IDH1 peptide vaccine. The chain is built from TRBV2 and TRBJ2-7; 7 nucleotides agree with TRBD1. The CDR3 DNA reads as TGTGCCAGCAGTGACGGACAGGAGACCTACGAGCAGTACTTC. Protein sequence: CASSDGQETYEQYF.